This TCR beta chain was sequenced during a study of blood T cell repertoires in COVID-19. About the research overall: PBMCs, B-cell-depleted T cells, or T cells provided the cDNA or gDNA that made up the material.

The V gene end was trimmed by 5 bases and the J gene end by 12 bases; junction bases not matched to a gene: 22. The CDR3 is 17 amino acids. Looked up from germline, CDR1 is GTSNPN and CDR2 is SVGIG (reference sequence). A few counts support this clone. In the authors' workflow: Amplifying reference gene primers gave estimates of nucleated cell counts. Sequencing was performed with immunoSEQ multiplex PCR; in TCRdb, only in-frame clones are kept and a portion is missing. The V and J calls and clone size were taken over from that table, and D and trimming were inferred from the DNA. The table has about 68,000 clones, approximately 88% seen once.

This TCR was sampled from a human donor in a cohort sampled during active COVID-19. The chain employs TRBV30 and TRBJ2-6, with 7 bases aligning to TRBD1. Sequenced sample: peripheral blood. Written as DNA, the CDR3 is TGTGCCTGGGCGCCAAGTCGAGACAGGGCCCGGCGGGTCGTCCTGACTTTC. Its translation is CAWAPSRDRARRVVLTF.